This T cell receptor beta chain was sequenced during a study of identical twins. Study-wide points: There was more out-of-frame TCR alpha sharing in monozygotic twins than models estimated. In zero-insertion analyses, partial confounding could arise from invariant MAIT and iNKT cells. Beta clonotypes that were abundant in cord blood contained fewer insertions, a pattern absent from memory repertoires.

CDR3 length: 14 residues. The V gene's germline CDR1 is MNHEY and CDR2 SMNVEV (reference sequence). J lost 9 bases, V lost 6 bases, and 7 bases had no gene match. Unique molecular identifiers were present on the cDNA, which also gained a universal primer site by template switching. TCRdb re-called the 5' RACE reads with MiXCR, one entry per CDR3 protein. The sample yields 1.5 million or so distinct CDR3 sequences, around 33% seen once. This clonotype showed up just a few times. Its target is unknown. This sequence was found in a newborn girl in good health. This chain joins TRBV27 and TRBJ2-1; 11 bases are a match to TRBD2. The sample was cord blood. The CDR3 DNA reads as TGTGCCAGCAGACTAGCGGGGGTTTGGAGTGAGCAGTTCTTC. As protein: CASRLAGVWSEQFF.